One sample yielded the 10 T cell receptor beta chains listed below, sequenced in a study of cytomegalovirus exposure and HLA in healthy donors. The data were produced by immunoSEQ multiplex PCR, yet TCRdb's version contains in-frame clones alone and is incomplete. The sample lists roughly 230,000 clones, 80% to 95% seen once, with 3% to 3.5% in the top ten. Sequenced material: PBMCs. The receptors stem from a woman in her thirties in good health and CMV-seronegative.

The rearrangement uses TRBV5-8 and TRBJ2-7; TRBD1 matches at 8 bases. Trimming took 0 bases from V and 4 from J; bases not matched to a gene: 9. Looked up from germline, CDR1 is SGHTS and CDR2 is YDEGEE. The CDR3 covers 16 residues. The CDR3 bases are TGTGCCAGCAGCTTGGTGGGGCCAGGGGGCTTATACGAGCAGTACTTC. Amino acids: CASSLVGPGGLYEQYF.

This chain links TRBV5-8 with TRBJ2-1, with a possible D match to TRBD2 (5 bases). The germline gives CDR1 SGHTS, CDR2 YDEGEE. There are 16 residues in the CDR3. With 0 bases removed from V and 9 bases from J, the gap between germline ends came to 19 bases. CDR3 in amino acids: CASSLDRASYGLEQFF. CDR3 bases: TGTGCCAGCAGCTTGGATAGGGCGTCTTACGGACTTGAGCAGTTCTTC.

V usage is TRBV5-1 and J usage is TRBJ1-5; D is undetermined. Trimming stripped 3 bases from V and 4 bases from J, with 11 bases between. Germline V CDR1 and CDR2: SGHRS, YFSETQ. This CDR3 spans 14 amino acids. The CDR3 DNA is TGCGCCAGCAGCTCATCGGGTGGGAATCAGCCCCAGCATTTT. It yields the protein CASSSSGGNQPQHF.

The sample holds one count of this clone. The chain is built from TRBV11-2 and TRBJ2-7, with D perhaps given as TRBD1 or TRBD2 (6 bases each). The CDR3 sequence is 15 residues long. Looked up from germline, CDR1 is SGHAT and CDR2 is FQNNGV. V dropped 2 bases and J dropped 2 bases, with 13 bases sitting between them. For the CDR3, the DNA is TGTGCCAGCAGCTTAACCCCCGGGGGCGCCTACGAGCAGTACTTC. This encodes CASSLTPGGAYEQYF.

The chain employs TRBV12-5 and TRBJ2-1, with D perhaps TRBD1 (6 bases). CDR3 length: 16 residues. V lost 5 bases to trimming and J lost 12 bases, with 26 bases between them. Germline loops: CDR1 LGHNT, CDR2 FRNRAP. Here the CDR3 reads CASGRISGTSFNVQFF. The CDR3 DNA reads as TGTGCTAGTGGTCGTATCTCCGGGACATCATTCAACGTGCAGTTCTTC.

The rearrangement joins TRBV20-1 to TRBJ2-3; the D is unclear. V lost 5 bases and J lost 8, with 8 bases in between. CDR3 length equals 10 residues. CDR1 DFQATT and CDR2 SNEGSKA come from the germline V gene (reference sequence). CDR3 loop: CSALEGTQYF. In DNA, the CDR3 is TGCAGTGCTCTCGAAGGTACGCAGTATTTT.

V usage is TRBV7-6 and J usage is TRBJ1-1; tentative D call: TRBD1 (6 bases). The CDR3 has 14 residues. CDR1 is SGHVS, CDR2 FNYEAQ, per germline. Trimming removed 5 bases from V and 6 bases from J, with 16 bases in between. The CDR3 sequence is CASSPQGGWAEAFF. CDR3 coding DNA: TGTGCCAGCAGCCCACAGGGTGGCTGGGCTGAAGCTTTCTTT.

This chain links TRBV6-5 with TRBJ2-2; unclear D gene. V lost 6 bases to trimming and J lost 5 bases, with 7 bases between them. The CDR3 runs to 12 residues. The germline CDR1 and CDR2 sequences are MNHEY and SVGAGI. CDR3 nucleotide sequence: TGTGCCAGCAGGGCGGAGACCGGGGAGCTGTTTTTT. It specifies CASRAETGELFF.

The chain couples TRBV9 to TRBJ2-2; 15 bases map to TRBD2. The CDR3 runs 16 residues. Germline values: CDR1 SGDLS, CDR2 YYNGEE. Unmatched junction bases numbered 2, after V lost 8 bases and J lost 0 bases. CDR3 in amino acids: CASGLAGGPNTGELFF. CDR3 coding DNA: TGTGCCAGTGGACTAGCGGGAGGGCCGAACACCGGGGAGCTGTTTTTT. The whole variable domain, remainder taken from reference TRBV9 and TRBJ2-2, is DSGVTQTPKHLITATGQRVTLRCSPRSGDLSVYWYQQSLDQGLQFLIQYYNGEERAKGNILERFSAQQFPDLHSELNLSSLELGDSALYFCASGLAGGPNTGELFFGEGSRLTVL.

The chain uses TRBV27 and TRBJ2-3; 8 bases fit TRBD1. V trimming: 4 bases; J trimming: 5 bases; junction bases outside the gene matches: 8. Germline V gene data show CDR1 as MNHEY and CDR2 as SMNVEV (reference sequence). The CDR3 loop spans 15 amino acids. The CDR3 loop is CASSSGTGLVDTQYF. DNA for the CDR3: TGTGCCAGCAGTTCCGGGACAGGCCTCGTAGATACGCAGTATTTT.